Below are 29 T cell receptor beta chains sequenced from a single sample in a study of OX40 agonist ivuxolimab in advanced cancers. Library prep was done by the immunoSEQ multiplex PCR assay. In its TCRdb copy, this immuneACCESS table keeps in-frame sequences only and misses some clones. Where compared with another copy, unresolved V genes explain less than half of these, and the others have no known cause. This sample comprises around 69,000 clones, around 83% of them detected only once. Approximately 1.5% of the sample goes to the ten largest clones. The sequences come from CD4+ or CD8+ T cells sorted from blood, collected in a trial of the OX40 agonist ivuxolimab. These receptors all stem from an adult with an advanced solid tumor such as melanoma, head and neck, liver or kidney cancer.

This clone is a singleton in its sample. The chain has TRBV28 and TRBJ1-2; a weak D match, TRBD1 (5 bases). In germline, CDR1 is MDHEN, CDR2 SYDVKM. The CDR3 sequence is 13 residues long. Trimming shortened V by 10 bases and J by 0 bases, and 12 bases separated the two germline ends. In DNA form, the CDR3 reads TGTGCCACCCTGTTGACAGCTAACTATGGCTACACCTTC. It yields the protein CATLLTANYGYTF.

The V call is TRBV5-4, the J call TRBJ2-1; 12 bases are shared with TRBD1. Germline V gene sequence: CDR1 SGHNT, CDR2 YYREEE (reference sequence). CDR3 length: 14 residues. The junction had 4 bases not matched to a gene; V was cut back by 3 bases and J by 9 bases. CDR3 amino acids: CASSSGTGGGEQFF. CDR3 nucleotides: TGTGCCAGCAGCTCGGGGACAGGGGGCGGTGAGCAGTTCTTC.

The V and J genes are TRBV11-2 and TRBJ2-1, with D perhaps matching TRBD2 (6 bases). The CDR3 is 14 residues long. V lost 6 bases and J lost 6, with 15 bases in between. The germline CDR1 and CDR2 sequences are SGHAT and FQNNGV. CDR3 loop: CASRFNRDSNEQFF. CDR3 bases: TGTGCCAGCAGGTTTAACCGGGACTCCAATGAGCAGTTCTTC.

V and J are TRBV18 and TRBJ2-7; 8 bases are a match to TRBD2. There are 16 residues in the CDR3. Germline V gives CDR1 KGHSH, CDR2 LQKENI. Trimming at V came to 3 bases and at J to 6 bases, leaving 13 bases not matched to a gene. CDR3 region: CASSPSSGTSYGEQYF. For the CDR3, the DNA is TGTGCCAGCTCACCTTCTTCCGGGACTAGTTATGGCGAGCAGTACTTC.

The CDR3 loop reads CASSQDMGEYEQYF. The CDR3 DNA follows: TGCGCCAGCAGCCAAGACATGGGCGAATACGAGCAGTACTTC. The chain combines TRBV4-3 with TRBJ2-7; D call uncertain. Germline values: CDR1 LGHNA, CDR2 YSLEER. This CDR3 is built from 14 residues. With 0 bases removed from V and 4 bases from J, the gap between germline ends came to 10 bases.

The chain employs TRBV7-2 and TRBJ1-2; D is uncertain. CDR1 is SGHTA, CDR2 FQGNSA, per germline. The germline V and J ends were trimmed by 2 bases and 5 bases, with 12 bases remaining between them. The CDR3 totals 14 residues. The CDR3: CASSLLPQPYGYTF. In nucleotides, the CDR3 is TGTGCCAGCAGCTTATTGCCACAGCCGTATGGCTACACCTTC.

V gene TRBV9 combines with J gene TRBJ2-7; the D gene is possibly TRBD1 (7 bases). Germline CDR1 reads SGDLS; CDR2 reads YYNGEE. The CDR3 covers 16 residues. V gave up 0 bases and J gave up 5 bases, with 18 bases separating them. CDR3 sequence (DNA): TGTGCCAGCAGCGTAGGAGGAACAGGGGAGGTGCACGAGCAGTACTTC. It translates to CASSVGGTGEVHEQYF.

The V call is TRBV19, the J call TRBJ1-1, with unresolved D. The CDR3 extends over 11 amino acids. The V gene's germline CDR1 is LNHDA and CDR2 SQIVND (reference sequence). Trimming removed 4 bases at V and 3 bases at J, with 3 bases between. For the CDR3, the DNA is TGTGCCAGTAGTACTTACACTGAAGCTTTCTTT. This sequence encodes CASSTYTEAFF.

The genes are TRBV6-6 and TRBJ1-2; D gene ambiguous. Germline CDR1 MNHNY, CDR2 SVGAGI (reference sequence). V was trimmed by 8 bases and J by 3 bases, leaving 10 bases between them. This CDR3 region has 12 residues. The CDR3 bases are TGTGCCAGCGGTGATCCTGACTATGGCTACACCTTC. Translation gives CASGDPDYGYTF.

The V call is TRBV4-2, the J call TRBJ2-1; D may match TRBD1 or TRBD2 (5 bases each). The CDR3 spans 14 residues. V was cut by 1 base and J by 4 bases, with 8 bases left in between. The germline V gene encodes CDR1 LGHNA and CDR2 YNFKEQ. The CDR3 reads CASSQAGRYNEQFF. CDR3 nucleotides: TGTGCCAGCAGCCAAGCGGGACGGTACAATGAGCAGTTCTTC.

This clone is medium-sized in the sample. The V and J genes are TRBV6-5 and TRBJ2-7; D could derive from TRBD1 or TRBD2 (7 bases each). Trimming took 2 bases from V and 5 from J, leaving 16 bases between them. The CDR3 consists of 15 residues. The V gene's germline CDR1 is MNHEY and CDR2 SVGAGI. CDR3 sequence: CASSYQGGLLDEQYF. The CDR3 DNA sequence: TGTGCCAGCAGTTACCAGGGGGGGCTTTTGGACGAGCAGTACTTC.

This sequence joins TRBV4-3 and TRBJ2-1; TRBD1 matches at 8 bases. This CDR3 contains 17 residues. The V segment lost 2 bases and the J segment 8 bases; nucleotides outside the gene matches: 14. Germline CDR1 and CDR2: LGHNA and YSLEER. The CDR3 DNA reads as TGCGCCAGCAGCCAAACTTCAGGGGGCTTGGGGAGCCATGAGCAGTTCTTC. It is translated as CASSQTSGGLGSHEQFF.

The V and J genes are TRBV11-2 and TRBJ2-5; D unclear. The CDR3 sequence is 12 residues long. Germline lookup yields CDR1 SGHAT and CDR2 FQNNGV. The V end was cut by 2 bases, the J end by 9 bases, with 10 bases between. The CDR3 DNA is TGTGCCAGCAGCTTATATATGTGGGCCCAGTACTTC. Translating gives CASSLYMWAQYF.

The chain has TRBV29-1 and TRBJ2-7, with D maybe TRBD1 (6 bases). CDR1 is SQVTM and CDR2 is ANQGSEA in the germline V gene. This CDR3 region has 12 residues. V dropped 5 bases and J dropped 0 bases, with 8 bases sitting between them. The CDR3 sequence is CSVWTDSYEQYF. In nucleotides, the CDR3 is TGCAGCGTTTGGACAGACTCCTACGAGCAGTACTTC.

The chain joins TRBV5-4 to TRBJ1-2; possible D gene TRBD1, 5 bases. Germline assignment: CDR1 SGHNT and CDR2 YYREEE (reference sequence). The CDR3 has 14 residues. Trimming cost V 3 bases and J 6 bases, with 15 bases left between them. CDR3 sequence reads: CASSYARAANGYTF. CDR3 coding DNA: TGTGCCAGCAGCTACGCCAGGGCTGCTAATGGCTACACCTTC.

V gene TRBV27 combines with J gene TRBJ1-2; D is undetermined. Germline V gene lookup returns CDR1 MNHEY and CDR2 SMNVEV (reference sequence). Trimming pared 0 bases from V and 8 bases from J, leaving 16 bases between. CDR3 length: 15 amino acids. The CDR3 nucleotides are TGTGCCAGCAGTTTATCGACGCGGGCCTGGAGGGGCTACACCTTC. Protein sequence: CASSLSTRAWRGYTF.

The chain has TRBV19 and TRBJ2-3; 9 nucleotides agree with TRBD2. The CDR3 totals 15 residues. CDR1 and CDR2 from the germline V gene are LNHDA and SQIVND (reference sequence). The ends lost 8 bases at V and 5 bases at J; junction bases unmatched: 11. The CDR3 coding sequence is TGTGCCAGTGCCTTTAGCGGGAGCCGTGAAGATACGCAGTATTTT. Encoded protein: CASAFSGSREDTQYF.

This chain joins TRBV11-2 and TRBJ2-5, with TRBD2 as a possible D gene (6 bases). This CDR3 has 15 amino acids. In germline, CDR1 is SGHAT, CDR2 FQNNGV. V was shortened by 1 base and J by 4 bases, with 13 bases between the two germline ends. As DNA, the CDR3 is TGTGCCAGCAGCTTAGGGGTTGCCGGGGGAGAGACCCAGTACTTC. This gives the protein CASSLGVAGGETQYF.

The chain couples TRBV9 to TRBJ2-4; 8 nucleotides line up with TRBD2. The germline V gene has CDR1 SGDLS and CDR2 YYNGEE. CDR3 length equals 15 residues. V was pared by 0 bases and J by 5 bases, with 4 bases of the junction left unmatched. CDR3 coding DNA: TGTGCCAGCAGCGTAGGACCGGGAGGGCAAAACATTCAGTACTTC. It is translated as CASSVGPGGQNIQYF.

The chain uses TRBV29-1 and TRBJ2-7; 10 bases align to TRBD2. Germline trimming cut 4 bases from V and 6 bases from J; bases unmatched to any gene: 9. Germline-derived CDR1 and CDR2 are SQVTM and ANQGSEA. The CDR3 spans 14 residues. Written as DNA, the CDR3 is TGCAGCGTTGCGGCTAGCGGGAGTCTTCCCGAGCAGTACTTC. Translation: CSVAASGSLPEQYF.

The chain combines TRBV28 with TRBJ2-4, with 9 bases matching TRBD1. V lost 4 bases to trimming and J lost 5 bases; unmatched junction nucleotides: 3. The germline V gene has CDR1 MDHEN and CDR2 SYDVKM. CDR3 length: 14 amino acids. CDR3 amino acids: CASSYRDRENIQYF. In nucleotides, the CDR3 is TGTGCCAGCAGTTACCGGGACAGGGAAAACATTCAGTACTTC.

The rearrangement joins TRBV6-6 to TRBJ2-3; TRBD2 aligns across 7 bases. The V and J ends lost 3 bases and 4 bases, in that order; junction bases with no gene match: 7. The V gene's germline CDR1 is MNHNY and CDR2 SVGAGI (reference sequence). CDR3 length: 15 amino acids. This chain's CDR3 is CASSYAGAPPDTQYF. The CDR3 coding sequence is TGTGCCAGCAGTTATGCGGGAGCCCCCCCAGATACGCAGTATTTT.

The chain has TRBV6-1 and TRBJ2-7; D may be TRBD2 (6 bases). Looked up from germline, CDR1 is MNHNS and CDR2 is SASEGT. With 2 bases removed from V and 3 bases from J, the gap between germline ends came to 14 bases. The CDR3 consists of 15 residues. As DNA, the CDR3 is TGTGCCAGCAGTGAACGTAGCGGTCAACTCTACGAGCAGTACTTC. Protein: CASSERSGQLYEQYF.

This chain uses TRBV30 with TRBJ1-5; no definite D call. The CDR3 spans 15 residues. Germline-derived CDR1 and CDR2 are GTSNPN and SVGIG (reference sequence). Deletions cut 2 bases from V and 0 bases from J, with 11 bases between. The CDR3 region is CAWSRDRDSNQPQHF. The CDR3 DNA sequence: TGTGCCTGGAGTCGGGATAGGGATAGCAATCAGCCCCAGCATTTT.

This clone was counted a few times. The rearrangement links TRBV11-2 to TRBJ2-4; TRBD1 aligns across 8 bases. The V and J ends lost 7 bases and 1 base, in that order; junction bases with no gene match: 6. This CDR3 has 15 amino acids. Germline V CDR1 and CDR2: SGHAT, FQNNGV. CDR3 sequence: CASTHQGAAKNIQYF. The CDR3 region has the DNA TGTGCCAGCACGCATCAGGGGGCGGCCAAAAACATTCAGTACTTC.

V is TRBV5-1 and J is TRBJ2-2; D tentatively fits TRBD1 or TRBD2 (5 bases each). Between the trimmed V and J ends, which lost 1 base and 0 bases, there was a span of 10 bases. Germline CDR1 and CDR2: SGHRS and YFSETQ. The CDR3 spans 16 residues. The CDR3 loop reads CASSLRETANTGELFF. CDR3 bases: TGCGCCAGCAGCTTGAGGGAGACAGCGAACACCGGGGAGCTGTTTTTT.

The chain has TRBV6-5 and TRBJ1-4; D possibly corresponds to TRBD1 (5 bases). V lost 5 bases, J lost 8 bases, and 12 bases lay in between. The germline V gene encodes CDR1 MNHEY and CDR2 SVGAGI. This CDR3 is 13 amino acids long. This chain's CDR3 is CASSPGTKEKLFF. The CDR3 DNA sequence: TGTGCCAGCAGTCCGGGGACGAAAGAAAAACTGTTTTTT.

The chain carries TRBV29-1 and TRBJ2-1; no definite D call. Between the trimmed V and J ends, which lost 6 bases and 5 bases, there was a span of 11 bases. Germline CDR1 reads SQVTM; CDR2 reads ANQGSEA. The CDR3 covers 12 residues. This CDR3 is CSVDRANNEQFF. The CDR3 DNA follows: TGCAGCGTCGACCGGGCCAACAATGAGCAGTTCTTC.

The chain couples TRBV19 to TRBJ2-3; 9 bases fit TRBD1. The CDR3 covers 15 residues. The V segment lost 4 bases and the J segment 3 bases; nucleotides outside the gene matches: 5. CDR1 is LNHDA, CDR2 SQIVND, per germline (reference sequence). This CDR3 is CASSRTGDITDTQYF. The CDR3 DNA reads TGTGCCAGTAGTAGGACAGGGGATATTACAGATACGCAGTATTTT.